Included here is one TCR beta chain sequence, with context. Only a few counts were recorded for this clone. No cognate antigen has been identified for it. The input lacks base qualities; no much larger clone sits a single base away. The time point tag for this specimen amounts to: baseline before first vaccination. The vaccinee samples were drawn from two UK trials, COV001 and COV002, one of which was a single-blind randomized controlled phase 2/3 trial testing AZD1222 (ChAdOx1 nCoV-19) in healthy adults. For TCRbeta chain sequencing, PBMC samples from trial participants were taken at day 0 and at day 28 after the second dose. From cysteine to phenylalanine, the CDR3 is 12 amino acids long. Just the 36-base CDR3 DNA is kept, in frame starting at base 1. CDR1 is given as SEHNR and CDR2 as FQNEAQ, both from the germline V gene (reference sequence). Trimming costs V 5 bases and J 4 bases, and their ends lie 8 bases apart.

The CDR3 regions of human TCRbeta chains were subjected to immunosequencing. The source study handled its data this way. TCRs in the repertoires were matched against a reference library of SARS-CoV-2-specific TCRs that had been generated with the MIRA antigen-specificity platform. Breadth was defined as the fraction of unique TCRs that were SARS-CoV-2-associated, and depth was defined as the fraction of total T cells that were SARS-CoV-2-associated. Each spike-specific TCR was assigned to its reactive spike region and to a CD4 or CD8 class using the MIRA data. Log10-transformed breadth and depth values were compared by one-way ANOVA with Sidak's multiple comparisons tests. The table was pulled from immuneACCESS by TCRdb, which kept in-frame rearrangements only. Such tables lose some clones; where checked, under half of the loss comes from unresolved V genes, and the rest has no known cause. That table supplies the V and J calls and clone size; D and trimming were determined from the DNA. The sample includes approximately 190,000 clones, with approximately 90% observed a single time. The top ten clonotypes cover 0.99% of the sample.

The data were obtained in a study of T cell responses to AZD1222 COVID-19 vaccine (dated by TCRdb to about 2021). A note on the overall study: AZD1222 recipients given second doses at about 4 weeks or at about 12 weeks were pooled, since spike-specific TCR depth and breadth were not found to differ between the two schedules. TCR sequencing was performed for 230 to 250 trial participants, of whom 200 to 220 were given two doses of AZD1222 and some 26 were given two doses of MenACWY control vaccine. Enrollment into the trials was organized by age into subgroups of 18-55, 56-69 and 70-plus years, and those subgroups contained about 160, 30 and 59 TCR-sequenced participants, respectively. What the authors observed across the whole study: A significant rise in spike-specific TCR breadth and depth was observed after two AZD1222 doses relative to day 0 and relative to MenACWY recipients. Because no day 14 peak-response samples were available, repertoires were characterized only after the peak T cell response. Participants were mostly white British and included more females than males, and it was suggested by the authors that clonal diversity may have been underestimated. Reportedly, almost half of the unique spike-specific TCRs recognized epitopes lying outside the regions that are mutated in the B.1.351 and B.1.1.7 variants. Only a handful of AZD1222 recipients were SARS-CoV-2 seropositive at baseline, limiting conclusions about previously exposed vaccinees. The whole spike protein was spanned by vaccine-associated CD4 TCRs, and dominant responses were seen in regions 160-218 and 743-854. The 56-69-year group was small, and its depth increase did not reach significance, likely because of low power.

The specimen comprised peripheral blood, sampled on day 0 of AZD1222 vaccination. This receptor chain uses TRBV7-9 and TRBJ1-2, with the identity of the D gene unclear. The receptor was derived from an adult in good health. The DNA reads TGTGCCAGCAGCGCCGCTGGCTATGGCTACACCTTC. This yields the protein CASSAAGYGYTF.